The clone carrying this T cell receptor beta chain showed up just a few times. Original handling: The assay estimated nucleated cells by amplifying reference gene primers. TCRdb's copy holds only in-frame clones and misses some; the assay was immunoSEQ multiplex PCR. V, J and clone size are taken as reported in that table, and D and trimming were inferred from the DNA itself. In the table there are tens of thousands of clones, approximately 70% of which are singletons. This sample was taken from a study of blood T cell repertoires in COVID-19. The junction had 5 bases not matched to a gene; V was cut back by 6 bases and J by 0 bases. Germline V gene data show CDR1 as SGHRS and CDR2 as YFSETQ. CDR3 length equals 15 residues.

This TCR was recovered from an older woman with acute or convalescent COVID-19. This chain connects TRBV5-1 to TRBJ1-4, with 7 bases lining up with TRBD1. The specimen was peripheral blood. CDR3 amino acids: CASTPGGSTNEKLFF. CDR3 coding DNA: TGCGCCAGCACCCCAGGGGGATCAACTAATGAAAAACTGTTTTTT.